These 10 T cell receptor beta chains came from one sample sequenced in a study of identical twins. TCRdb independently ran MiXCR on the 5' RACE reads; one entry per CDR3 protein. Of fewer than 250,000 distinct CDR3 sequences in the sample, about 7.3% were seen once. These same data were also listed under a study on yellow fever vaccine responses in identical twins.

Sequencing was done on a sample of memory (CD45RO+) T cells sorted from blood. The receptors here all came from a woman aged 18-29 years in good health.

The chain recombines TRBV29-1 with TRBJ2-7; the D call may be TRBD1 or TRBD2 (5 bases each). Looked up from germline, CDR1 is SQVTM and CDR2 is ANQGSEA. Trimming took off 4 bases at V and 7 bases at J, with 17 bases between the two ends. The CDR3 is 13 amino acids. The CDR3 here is CSVARGLPPEQYF. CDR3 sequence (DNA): TGCAGCGTTGCCCGGGGCCTTCCCCCGGAGCAGTACTTC.

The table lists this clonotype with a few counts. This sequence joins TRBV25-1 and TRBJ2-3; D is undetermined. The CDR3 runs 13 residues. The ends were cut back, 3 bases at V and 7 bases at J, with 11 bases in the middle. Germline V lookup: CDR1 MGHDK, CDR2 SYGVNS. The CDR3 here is CASSEAHYYTQYF. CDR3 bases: TGTGCCAGCAGTGAGGCCCACTACTATACGCAGTATTTT.

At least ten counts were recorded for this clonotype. CDR3 in amino acids: CASSLNSLSSYNEQFF. CDR3 coding DNA: TGTGCCAGCAGTTTAAATTCTCTGAGCTCCTACAATGAGCAGTTCTTC. V and J are TRBV28 and TRBJ2-1; D remains ambiguous. This CDR3 has 16 amino acids. CDR1 and CDR2 (germline): MDHEN, SYDVKM. The germline V and J ends were trimmed by 2 bases and 0 bases, with 11 bases remaining between them.

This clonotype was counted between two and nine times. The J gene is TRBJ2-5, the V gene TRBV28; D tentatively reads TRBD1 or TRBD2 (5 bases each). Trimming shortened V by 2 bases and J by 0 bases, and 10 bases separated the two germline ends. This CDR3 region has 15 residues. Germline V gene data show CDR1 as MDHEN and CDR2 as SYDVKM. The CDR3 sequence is CASSLPGTYQETQYF. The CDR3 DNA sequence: TGTGCCAGCAGTTTACCAGGGACCTACCAAGAGACCCAGTACTTC.

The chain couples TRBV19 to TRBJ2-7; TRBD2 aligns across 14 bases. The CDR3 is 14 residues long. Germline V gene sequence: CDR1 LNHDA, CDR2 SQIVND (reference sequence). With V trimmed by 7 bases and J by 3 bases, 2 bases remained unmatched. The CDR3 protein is CASKGTSGSYEQYF. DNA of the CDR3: TGTGCCAGTAAAGGGACTAGCGGGAGCTACGAGCAGTACTTC.

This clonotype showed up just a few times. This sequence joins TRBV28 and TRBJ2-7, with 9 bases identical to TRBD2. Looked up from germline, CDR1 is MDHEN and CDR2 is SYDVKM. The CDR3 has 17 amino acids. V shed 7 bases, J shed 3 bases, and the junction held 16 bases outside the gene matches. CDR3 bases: TGTGCCAGCAAATCTATCAAACTAGCGGGCGGATTCTACGAGCAGTACTTC. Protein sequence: CASKSIKLAGGFYEQYF.

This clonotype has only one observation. CDR3 amino acids: CASSSPRNEQFF. CDR3 coding DNA: TGTGCCAGCAGTTCCCCCAGGAATGAGCAGTTCTTC. This chain uses TRBV6-2 or TRBV6-3 with TRBJ2-1, with D hard to call. The ends were cut back, 4 bases at V and 7 bases at J, with 8 bases in the middle. The CDR3 extends over 12 amino acids. The germline gives CDR1 MNHEY, CDR2 SVGEGT.

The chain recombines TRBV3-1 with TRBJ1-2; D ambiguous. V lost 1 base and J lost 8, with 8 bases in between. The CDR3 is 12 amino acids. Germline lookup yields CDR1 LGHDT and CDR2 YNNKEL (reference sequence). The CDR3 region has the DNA TGTGCCAGCAGCCAAGTTGACTCGGGCTACACCTTC. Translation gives CASSQVDSGYTF.

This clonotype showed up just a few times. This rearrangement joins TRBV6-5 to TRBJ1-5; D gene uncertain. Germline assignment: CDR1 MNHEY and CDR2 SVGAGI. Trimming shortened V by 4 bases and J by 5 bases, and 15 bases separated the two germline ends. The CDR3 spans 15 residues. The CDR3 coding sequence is TGTGCCAGCAGTTTACGAGGGAGGTTGGATCAGCCCCAGCATTTT. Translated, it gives CASSLRGRLDQPQHF.

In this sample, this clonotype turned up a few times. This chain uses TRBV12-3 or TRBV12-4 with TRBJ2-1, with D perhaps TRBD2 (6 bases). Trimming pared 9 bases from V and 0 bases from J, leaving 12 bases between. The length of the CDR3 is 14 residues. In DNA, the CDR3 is TGTGCCAGTCGTGGGGGGAGCTCCTACAATGAGCAGTTCTTC. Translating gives CASRGGSSYNEQFF.